What follows are 22 T cell receptor beta chains derived from one specimen sequenced in a study of OX40 agonist ivuxolimab in advanced cancers. Libraries were prepared by immunoSEQ multiplex PCR; TCRdb keeps only in-frame clonotypes and omits some of them. Altogether 65,000 to 95,000 clones are present, over 75% being singletons, with the ten largest covering less than 8%. Here the sequenced sample was CD4+ or CD8+ T cells sorted from blood, taken in a trial of the OX40 agonist ivuxolimab. These receptors all come from an adult with an advanced solid tumor such as melanoma, head and neck, liver or kidney cancer.

V usage is TRBV18 and J usage is TRBJ1-3; the D is unclear. Per the germline V gene, CDR1 is KGHSH and CDR2 is LQKENI. Trimming stripped 6 bases from V and 0 bases from J, with 18 bases between. The CDR3 is 17 residues long. The CDR3 region is CASSPGQINTSGNTIYF. DNA for the CDR3: TGTGCCAGCTCCCCCGGGCAGATAAACACCTCTGGAAACACCATATATTTT.

In nucleotides, the CDR3 is TGCGCCAGCAGCTTGGTCGACGGGGGCGGAACTGAAGCTTTCTTT. It translates to CASSLVDGGGTEAFF. The V gene is TRBV5-1, the J gene TRBJ1-1, with D perhaps matching TRBD1 (6 bases). V gave up 0 bases and J gave up 5 bases, with 14 bases separating them. The CDR3 consists of 15 residues. Per the germline V gene, CDR1 is SGHRS and CDR2 is YFSETQ.

The chain uses TRBV18 and TRBJ1-1; 7 nucleotides align to TRBD1. The germline gives CDR1 KGHSH, CDR2 LQKENI. The CDR3 runs 11 residues. The V and J ends lost 6 bases and 14 bases, in that order; junction bases with no gene match: 9. The CDR3 coding sequence is TGTGCCAGCTCCCTAGGACAGGACGCATTCTTT. Residues: CASSLGQDAFF.

The CDR3: CSVEDRAGTEAFF. In DNA, the CDR3 is TGCAGCGTGGAGGACCGCGCCGGAACTGAAGCTTTCTTT. The genes are TRBV29-1 and TRBJ1-1; no reliable D call. Trimming removed 6 bases from V and 5 bases from J, with 16 bases in between. The CDR3 runs 13 residues. Germline V gene data show CDR1 as SQVTM and CDR2 as ANQGSEA.

The V call is TRBV7-2, the J call TRBJ2-7, with 8 bases that match TRBD2. The CDR3 sequence is 14 residues long. V lost 3 bases to trimming and J lost 7 bases; unmatched junction nucleotides: 8. Per the germline V gene, CDR1 is SGHTA and CDR2 is FQGNSA. The CDR3: CASSLGGRLREQYF. DNA for the CDR3: TGTGCCAGCAGCTTGGGCGGGAGGCTGAGGGAGCAGTACTTC.

This sequence joins TRBV7-9 and TRBJ1-3; D remains ambiguous. Trimming pared 2 bases from V and 0 bases from J, leaving 5 bases between. The CDR3 sequence is 14 residues long. CDR1 SEHNR and CDR2 FQNEAQ come from the germline V gene (reference sequence). CDR3 nucleotide sequence: TGTGCCAGCAGCTTACCGAGCTCTGGAAACACCATATATTTT. Translated: CASSLPSSGNTIYF.

This chain uses TRBV5-1 with TRBJ2-3; 9 nucleotides agree with TRBD2. The germline CDR1 and CDR2 sequences are SGHRS and YFSETQ. The CDR3 spans 15 residues. V trimming: 4 bases; J trimming: 2 bases; junction bases outside the gene matches: 5. The CDR3 region is CASSRLAGPTDTQYF. CDR3 DNA: TGCGCCAGCAGCCGTCTAGCGGGGCCCACAGATACGCAGTATTTT.

A few counts support this clone. The chain carries TRBV5-3 and TRBJ2-2; 7 nucleotides align to TRBD2. TRBV5-3 falls under the ORF class, with uncertain function. The junction had 15 bases not matched to a gene; V was cut back by 6 bases and J by 4 bases. This CDR3 region has 17 residues. This chain's CDR3 is CARTRRVRRGTTGELFF. The CDR3 DNA reads as TGTGCCAGAACCAGAAGGGTCCGGCGGGGGACCACCGGGGAGCTGTTTTTT.

Only one count was recorded for this clone. V usage is TRBV6-5 and J usage is TRBJ2-7; D call uncertain. Looked up from germline, CDR1 is MNHEY and CDR2 is SVGAGI. This CDR3 spans 11 amino acids. V was cut by 4 bases and J by 3 bases, with 4 bases left in between. The CDR3 region is CASSFNYEQYF. CDR3 coding DNA: TGTGCCAGCAGTTTTAACTACGAGCAGTACTTC.

CDR3 nucleotides: TGTGCCAGCAGCCGGACTAGTTGGGAGCAGTACTTC. This gives the protein CASSRTSWEQYF. This sequence joins TRBV2 and TRBJ2-7; TRBD2 aligns across 7 bases. Germline loops: CDR1 SNHLY, CDR2 FYNNEI. This CDR3 is 12 amino acids long. J lost 7 bases, V lost 6 bases, and 6 bases had no gene match.

The rearrangement links TRBV27 to TRBJ2-6; no reliable D call. The CDR3 totals 15 residues. Germline CDR1 MNHEY, CDR2 SMNVEV (reference sequence). Trimming removed 9 bases from V and 1 base from J, with 13 bases in between. The CDR3 loop is CARAPRDSGANVLTF. DNA for the CDR3: TGTGCCAGGGCGCCGAGAGATTCTGGGGCCAACGTCCTGACTTTC.

This clone has just a few counts. The chain is built from TRBV28 and TRBJ2-5; D possibly corresponds to TRBD2 (6 bases). Trimming removed 7 bases at V and 7 bases at J, with 19 bases between. Per germline, CDR1 MDHEN and CDR2 SYDVKM. The CDR3 runs 14 residues. The CDR3 nucleotides are TGTGCCAGCAATGGACCGGGGGTTGGGGGGACCCAGTACTTC. Its translation: CASNGPGVGGTQYF.

The rearrangement uses TRBV4-3 and TRBJ2-3; 7 bases match TRBD2. Germline V gene sequence: CDR1 LGHNA, CDR2 YSLEER. There are 16 residues in the CDR3. V was pared by 0 bases and J by 6 bases, with 9 bases of the junction left unmatched. The CDR3 DNA is TGCGCCAGCAGCCAAGATCTCGACGGGACTAAGGATACGCAGTATTTT. The encoded protein is CASSQDLDGTKDTQYF.

J is TRBJ2-2 and V is TRBV19; D perhaps matches TRBD1 (6 bases). The V end lost 5 bases, the J end lost 6 bases, and 16 bases lay between the germline ends. The CDR3 is 15 residues long. The germline V gene has CDR1 LNHDA and CDR2 SQIVND (reference sequence). CDR3 loop: CASSVQGAHPGELFF. The CDR3 DNA sequence: TGTGCCAGTAGTGTACAGGGCGCGCACCCCGGGGAGCTGTTTTTT.

The chain recombines TRBV19 with TRBJ1-6; TRBD1 agrees at 7 bases. Losses at the gene ends were 5 bases for V and 7 bases for J; bases not matched to a gene: 5. The germline gives CDR1 LNHDA, CDR2 SQIVND (reference sequence). This CDR3 region has 14 residues. CDR3 amino acids: CASSSATGNSPLHF. CDR3 nucleotide sequence: TGTGCCAGTAGTTCCGCGACAGGGAATTCACCCCTCCACTTT.

This clone has a single count. The chain carries TRBV6-1 and TRBJ2-5, with TRBD1 matching 12 bases. This CDR3 region has 13 residues. V shed 10 bases, J shed 4 bases, and the junction held 4 bases outside the gene matches. Germline V gene sequence: CDR1 MNHNS, CDR2 SASEGT. For the CDR3, the DNA is TGTGCCATGGGACAGGGGGCGCGAGAGACCCAGTACTTC. This gives the protein CAMGQGARETQYF.

This chain connects TRBV6-5 to TRBJ1-1; no reliable D call. V shed 0 bases and J shed 1 base, with 9 bases lying between them. Germline lookup yields CDR1 MNHEY and CDR2 SVGAGI. The CDR3 consists of 15 residues. The CDR3 loop is CASSYSSTRNTEAFF. The CDR3 DNA is TGTGCCAGCAGTTACTCGTCGACTAGGAACACTGAAGCTTTCTTT.

Only a few counts were recorded for this clone. The chain is built from TRBV11-3 and TRBJ2-7; 7 bases line up with TRBD1. This CDR3 has 13 amino acids. Trimming cost V 5 bases and J 2 bases; bases outside gene matches: 3. The germline V gene encodes CDR1 SGHNT and CDR2 YENEEA. CDR3 in DNA: TGTGCCAGCAGCAGGGGACAGACCTACGAGCAGTACTTC. The encoded protein is CASSRGQTYEQYF.

The rearrangement uses TRBV25-1 and TRBJ2-4; 11 positions agree with TRBD1. The CDR3 sequence is 16 residues long. Germline assignment: CDR1 MGHDK and CDR2 SYGVNS. V shed 4 bases, J shed 4 bases, and the junction held 6 bases outside the gene matches. CDR3 sequence: CASSGVWDRGKNIQYF. As DNA, the CDR3 is TGTGCCAGCAGTGGAGTTTGGGACAGGGGGAAAAACATTCAGTACTTC.

This clone has just one count. The chain carries TRBV13 and TRBJ2-1, with TRBD2 matching 14 bases. This CDR3 region has 20 residues. Germline values: CDR1 PRHDT, CDR2 FYEKMQ (reference sequence). The V segment lost 0 bases and the J segment 3 bases; nucleotides outside the gene matches: 10. This chain's CDR3 is CASSLGLVGLAGVDYNEQFF. For the CDR3, the DNA is TGTGCCAGCAGCTTAGGCCTAGTGGGACTAGCGGGAGTGGACTACAATGAGCAGTTCTTC.

The rearrangement links TRBV5-6 to TRBJ1-6, with 7 positions matching TRBD1. With V trimmed by 4 bases and J by 7 bases, 11 bases remained unmatched. The CDR3 spans 16 residues. Germline loops: CDR1 SGHDT, CDR2 YYEEEE. CDR3 protein: CASSSGTVILNSPLHF. The CDR3 DNA reads as TGTGCCAGCAGCAGCGGGACAGTTATATTAAATTCACCCCTCCACTTT.

This clone was observed a few times. This chain connects TRBV10-2 to TRBJ1-5, with 7 bases matching TRBD1. The germline gives CDR1 WSHSY, CDR2 SAAADI. This CDR3 is 12 amino acids long. Trimming removed 7 bases from V and 4 bases from J; junction bases left unmatched: 1. CDR3 amino acids: CASTTGNQPQHF. In nucleotides, the CDR3 is TGCGCCAGCACGACAGGGAATCAGCCCCAGCATTTT.